Each of the 4 T cell receptor beta chains below was sequenced from the same sample in a study of blood T cell repertoires in COVID-19. Measured with immunoSEQ multiplex PCR; TCRdb has only the in-frame clones, and not every one. The table records approximately 350,000 clones, 80% to 90% of them present only once. The sequenced sample was peripheral blood. The receptors originated from a woman aged 25-40 years with COVID-19, enrolled during active disease.

The chain combines TRBV19 with TRBJ1-1; D ambiguous. Germline CDR1 LNHDA, CDR2 SQIVND (reference sequence). The CDR3 sequence is 14 residues long. V was clipped by 8 bases and J by 2 bases, with 15 bases between them. The CDR3: CASPVRAPNTEAFF. In DNA form, the CDR3 reads TGTGCCAGTCCAGTGCGGGCCCCTAACACTGAAGCTTTCTTT.

The V gene is TRBV29-1, the J gene TRBJ1-1; D remains unclear. This CDR3 has 10 amino acids. Germline CDR1 SQVTM, CDR2 ANQGSEA. V was clipped by 5 bases and J by 3 bases, with 4 bases between them. CDR3 sequence: CSVSDTEAFF. The CDR3 region has the DNA TGCAGCGTTAGCGACACTGAAGCTTTCTTT.

This chain connects TRBV27 to TRBJ2-7, with D perhaps TRBD1 (5 bases). Germline assignment: CDR1 MNHEY and CDR2 SMNVEV (reference sequence). The CDR3 runs 14 residues. The V gene lost 6 bases and the J gene lost 2 bases, with 14 bases spanning the gap. CDR3 bases: TGTGCCAGCAGCTTGAGACTGGGGCCCTACGAGCAGTACTTC. Translating it yields CASSLRLGPYEQYF.

This chain connects TRBV6-5 to TRBJ2-5; 7 nucleotides align to TRBD2. The germline gives CDR1 MNHEY, CDR2 SVGAGI. The CDR3 has 14 residues. V shed 6 bases and J 2 bases; nucleotides not matched to a gene: 6. The CDR3 protein is CASSFSGGQETQYF. CDR3 nucleotides: TGTGCCAGCAGCTTCTCGGGGGGTCAAGAGACCCAGTACTTC.